This entry lists 9 T cell receptor beta chains sequenced from one sample in a study of blood T cell repertoires in COVID-19 (dated by TCRdb to about 2020). Preparation of the library involved the immunoSEQ multiplex PCR assay. Entries here come from immuneACCESS through TCRdb and include only in-frame sequences with V and J called. Some clones fail to appear in such tables; in the studies checked, an unresolved V gene covers under half of the shortfall, and the cause of the remainder is unknown. A total of around 380,000 clones appear in this sample, roughly 86% of them only once. Around 1.3% of the sample belongs to the ten largest clones. Input material: PBMCs or T cells enriched from blood (not recorded which). These receptors were collected from a man between 25 and 39 years old who had recovered from COVID-19.

The V gene is TRBV5-4, the J gene TRBJ1-1; D not resolved. The CDR3 spans 13 residues. Trimming took 0 bases from V and 1 from J, leaving 4 bases between them. Germline CDR1 reads SGHNT; CDR2 reads YYREEE (reference sequence). The CDR3 region has the DNA TGTGCCAGCAGCTTGGGCAGGAACACTGAAGCTTTCTTT. Its translation: CASSLGRNTEAFF.

The chain couples TRBV27 to TRBJ2-1, with 7 bases that match TRBD1. This CDR3 has 15 amino acids. J lost 4 bases, V lost 2 bases, and 5 bases had no gene match. CDR1 and CDR2 (germline): MNHEY, SMNVEV (reference sequence). The DNA of the CDR3 is TGTGCCAGCAGTTTACTCGGGACAGAGTACAATGAGCAGTTCTTC. This gives the protein CASSLLGTEYNEQFF.

The rearrangement links TRBV5-1 to TRBJ1-1; D is possibly TRBD1 (5 bases). This CDR3 contains 14 residues. Germline CDR1 is SGHRS and CDR2 is YFSETQ. Trimming pared 4 bases from V and 4 bases from J, leaving 14 bases between. CDR3: CASSDTGVGTEAFF. Written as DNA, the CDR3 is TGCGCCAGCAGCGATACAGGAGTCGGCACTGAAGCTTTCTTT. Full variable domain (missing parts from reference TRBV5-1 and TRBJ1-1): KAGVTQTPRYLIKTRGQQVTLSCSPISGHRSVSWYQQTPGQGLQFLFEYFSETQRNKGNFPGRFSGRQFSNSRSEMNVSTLELGDSALYLCASSDTGVGTEAFFGQGTRLTVV.

The chain links TRBV9 to TRBJ1-3, with D unresolved. V shed 2 bases and J shed 2 bases, with 8 bases lying between them. This CDR3 is 14 amino acids long. Germline V gives CDR1 SGDLS, CDR2 YYNGEE. The CDR3 DNA sequence: TGTGCCAGCAGCGTCGGGGAGACTGGAAACACCATATATTTT. It specifies CASSVGETGNTIYF.

The chain combines TRBV27 with TRBJ1-4; D may be TRBD1 (6 bases). Germline V gene sequence: CDR1 MNHEY, CDR2 SMNVEV (reference sequence). Trimming took 5 bases from V and 3 from J, leaving 10 bases between them. The CDR3 has 14 residues. The CDR3 is CASSQGRPNEKLFF. CDR3 coding DNA: TGTGCCAGCAGTCAGGGGAGACCTAATGAAAAACTGTTTTTT. Variable domain in full (rest from reference TRBV27 and TRBJ1-4): EAQVTQNPRYLITVTGKKLTVTCSQNMNHEYMSWYRQDPGLGLRQIYYSMNVEVTDKGDVPEGYKVSRKEKRNFPLILESPSPNQTSLYFCASSQGRPNEKLFFGSGTQLSVL.

The chain couples TRBV5-1 to TRBJ2-7, with 11 bases lining up with TRBD2. The CDR3 runs to 14 residues. Trimming took 4 bases from V and 6 from J; bases not matched to a gene: 6. Germline V gene data show CDR1 as SGHRS and CDR2 as YFSETQ. DNA for the CDR3: TGCGCCAGCAGCCCTAGCGGGGGGAGAGTCGAGCAGTACTTC. It yields the protein CASSPSGGRVEQYF.

V usage is TRBV7-2 and J usage is TRBJ2-7; TRBD1 might be the D (7 bases). Trimming shortened V by 5 bases and J by 6 bases, and 14 bases separated the two germline ends. The CDR3 is made up of 13 amino acids. Germline V CDR1 and CDR2: SGHTA, FQGNSA. DNA for the CDR3: TGTGCCAGCAGCCCGGAGGGGGCGGGCGAGCAGTACTTC. Its translation is CASSPEGAGEQYF.

This chain links TRBV2 with TRBJ1-1, with D tentatively TRBD1 (5 bases). The CDR3 runs 16 residues. Trimming removed 7 bases from V and 0 bases from J, with 18 bases in between. Germline-derived CDR1 and CDR2 are SNHLY and FYNNEI. The CDR3 here is CASTDPGTRMNTEAFF. DNA of the CDR3: TGTGCCAGCACCGACCCCGGGACTCGGATGAACACTGAAGCTTTCTTT.

The chain joins TRBV10-3 to TRBJ2-2; the D is unclear. V was cut by 0 bases and J by 4 bases, with 9 bases left in between. Germline loops: CDR1 ENHRY, CDR2 SYGVKD. This CDR3 contains 15 residues. DNA of the CDR3: TGTGCCATCAGTGAGTCGAGCCAGGCCACCGGGGAGCTGTTTTTT. Its protein is CAISESSQATGELFF.